The 30 T cell receptor beta chains below were found in one sample sequenced in a study of PD-L1 blockade in urothelial cancer. Generated by immunoSEQ multiplex PCR, the TCRdb table keeps only in-frame clones and is missing some. The sample shows tens of thousands of clones, around 80% of them seen only once. The input for sequencing was PBMCs, taken around atezolizumab (anti-PD-L1) treatment. The receptors derive from a man aged 70 or older with urothelial cancer.

This clone was found many times. This chain links TRBV27 with TRBJ1-1, with 8 bases that match TRBD1. The J segment lost 1 base and the V segment lost 3 bases, leaving 1 base of the junction unmatched. The germline CDR1 and CDR2 sequences are MNHEY and SMNVEV (reference sequence). The CDR3 is 14 residues long. The CDR3 loop is CASSFQGANTEAFF. DNA of the CDR3: TGTGCCAGCAGTTTCCAGGGGGCGAACACTGAAGCTTTCTTT.

The chain carries TRBV4-1 and TRBJ1-4; D is perhaps TRBD1 (5 bases). Germline CDR1 reads MGHRA; CDR2 reads YSYEKL. The CDR3 loop spans 19 amino acids. Trimming took off 0 bases at V and 6 bases at J, with 23 bases between the two ends. This CDR3 is CASSQDSLQVGLGYEKLFF. The CDR3 DNA reads TGCGCCAGCAGCCAAGATTCATTACAGGTTGGATTGGGGTATGAAAAACTGTTTTTT.

V and J are TRBV6-6 and TRBJ2-2, with D maybe TRBD2 (6 bases). This CDR3 comprises 16 residues. The V gene lost 6 bases and the J gene lost 1 base, with 15 bases spanning the gap. Germline V gene lookup returns CDR1 MNHNY and CDR2 SVGAGI (reference sequence). The CDR3 spells CASSPSRGGNTGELFF. CDR3 DNA sequence: TGTGCCAGCAGCCCCTCTAGGGGAGGGAACACCGGGGAGCTGTTTTTT.

V and J are TRBV5-4 and TRBJ2-7, with D possibly matching TRBD1 (5 bases). This CDR3 has 14 residues. In germline, CDR1 is SGHNT, CDR2 YYREEE (reference sequence). V lost 4 bases, J lost 3 bases, and 14 bases lay in between. Written as DNA, the CDR3 is TGTGCCAGCAGCAAGGATCAGGGCGGCTACGAGCAGTACTTC. Amino acids: CASSKDQGGYEQYF.

The chain is built from TRBV6-6 and TRBJ1-1; tentative D call: TRBD1 (6 bases). CDR1 MNHNY and CDR2 SVGAGI come from the germline V gene (reference sequence). The CDR3 covers 15 residues. Trimming took 1 base from V and 11 from J, leaving 20 bases between them. The CDR3 region has the DNA TGTGCCAGCAGTTACTTACAGGGCTTCCCCCCTGTGGCTTTCTTT. Its translation is CASSYLQGFPPVAFF.

This clone occurred a few times. CDR3 sequence: CASSEGLAGGPSPYEQYF. CDR3 coding DNA: TGTGCCAGCAGCGAGGGACTAGCGGGAGGGCCTAGCCCCTACGAGCAGTACTTC. The chain carries TRBV9 and TRBJ2-7; 16 bases are shared with TRBD2. The CDR3 has 18 residues. The ends lost 3 bases at V and 2 bases at J; junction bases unmatched: 8. Germline assignment: CDR1 SGDLS and CDR2 YYNGEE.

The chain carries TRBV11-2 and TRBJ2-1, with D tentatively TRBD2 (5 bases). The CDR3 consists of 13 residues. V shed 0 bases and J shed 10 bases, with 10 bases lying between them. Germline values: CDR1 SGHAT, CDR2 FQNNGV. CDR3 in DNA: TGTGCCAGCAGCTTAGATCTGACGGGGGAGCAGTTCTTC. The encoded protein is CASSLDLTGEQFF.

The genes are TRBV4-1 and TRBJ2-1; D is perhaps TRBD2 (5 bases). V was clipped by 0 bases and J by 3 bases, with 6 bases between them. Germline CDR1 reads MGHRA; CDR2 reads YSYEKL. The CDR3 contains 14 residues. The CDR3 DNA follows: TGCGCCAGCAGCCAAGATGACTACTACAATGAGCAGTTCTTC. Encoded protein: CASSQDDYYNEQFF.

The rearrangement joins TRBV2 to TRBJ2-7; D is possibly TRBD2 (5 bases). Per the germline V gene, CDR1 is SNHLY and CDR2 is FYNNEI. V lost 4 bases, J lost 0 bases, and 13 bases lay in between. The CDR3 contains 15 residues. The CDR3 here is CASSAIALDSYEQYF. As DNA, the CDR3 is TGTGCCAGCAGTGCGATAGCGCTTGACTCCTACGAGCAGTACTTC.

The chain uses TRBV11-2 and TRBJ1-1, with a tentative D call TRBD1 (5 bases). Looked up from germline, CDR1 is SGHAT and CDR2 is FQNNGV. The V end lost 3 bases, the J end lost 2 bases, and 7 bases lay between the germline ends. The CDR3 has 13 residues. The CDR3 loop reads CASSFQGNTEAFF. In DNA, the CDR3 is TGTGCCAGCAGCTTCCAGGGCAACACTGAAGCTTTCTTT.

This clone was observed a few times. This chain joins TRBV2 and TRBJ1-1; D may be TRBD1 (6 bases). This CDR3 contains 14 residues. Trimming removed 7 bases at V and 0 bases at J, with 12 bases between. Germline V lookup: CDR1 SNHLY, CDR2 FYNNEI. This chain's CDR3 is CASTLGTLNTEAFF. CDR3 DNA: TGTGCCAGCACTCTAGGGACACTGAACACTGAAGCTTTCTTT.

This chain uses TRBV18 with TRBJ2-4; the match to TRBD1 covers 8 bases. The CDR3 has 17 residues. Per germline, CDR1 KGHSH and CDR2 LQKENI. After removal of 3 bases from V and 3 bases from J, the junction contained 10 bases not matched to a gene. CDR3 in amino acids: CASSPPGGNNDKNIQYF. The CDR3 DNA sequence: TGTGCCAGCTCACCGCCAGGGGGCAATAACGACAAAAACATTCAGTACTTC.

This chain links TRBV25-1 with TRBJ1-1; D may be TRBD1 (6 bases). V lost 3 bases and J lost 4, with 12 bases in between. The CDR3 contains 14 residues. In germline, CDR1 is MGHDK, CDR2 SYGVNS. CDR3 coding DNA: TGTGCCAGCAGTGACTCAGGGGTTGTCACTGAAGCTTTCTTT. It yields the protein CASSDSGVVTEAFF.

This chain joins TRBV19 and TRBJ1-5, with 7 bases fitting TRBD1. The CDR3 has 14 amino acids. The germline V gene encodes CDR1 LNHDA and CDR2 SQIVND (reference sequence). Trimming cost V 8 bases and J 2 bases; bases outside gene matches: 6. In DNA, the CDR3 is TGTGCCAGTGGGACAGTGGCCCGCAATCAGCCCCAGCATTTT. Its translation: CASGTVARNQPQHF.

The V call is TRBV29-1, the J call TRBJ2-1; perhaps TRBD2 as D (6 bases). CDR3 length: 12 residues. With 7 bases removed from V and 4 bases from J, the gap between germline ends came to 11 bases. Germline V lookup: CDR1 SQVTM, CDR2 ANQGSEA. The CDR3 nucleotides are TGCAGCGCTACGGGAGATTACAATGAGCAGTTCTTC. Translated: CSATGDYNEQFF.

The CDR3 DNA reads as TGTGCCAGTATCGGACAGGGCTCATCCTTTAATCAGCCCCAGCATTTT. Encoded protein: CASIGQGSSFNQPQHF. The chain recombines TRBV19 with TRBJ1-5; the match to TRBD1 covers 8 bases. The CDR3 runs 16 residues. J was trimmed by 4 bases and V by 7 bases; bases with no gene match: 12. Germline-derived CDR1 and CDR2 are LNHDA and SQIVND (reference sequence).

Points on this clone: Compared with germline, one end of the junction differs, possibly owing to a read error. The chain is built from TRBV4-1 and TRBJ2-3; possibly TRBD2 for D (5 bases). The germline gives CDR1 MGHRA, CDR2 YSYEKL. The CDR3 has 17 amino acids. CDR3 region: CASSEDLRGSSKDTQYF. The CDR3 nucleotides are TGCGCCAGCAGCGAAGATCTTAGAGGGAGTAGTAAAGATACGCAGTATTTT.

The chain has TRBV6-5 and TRBJ2-1; 15 bases are shared with TRBD2. The CDR3 sequence is 13 residues long. Germline V CDR1 and CDR2: MNHEY, SVGAGI. V lost 8 bases, J lost 10 bases, and 3 bases stayed unmatched. In DNA form, the CDR3 reads TGTGCCAGCCGAGGGACTAGCGGGAGGGAGCAGTTCTTC. As protein: CASRGTSGREQFF.

The chain recombines TRBV28 with TRBJ2-5; 7 bases fit TRBD1. This CDR3 is 14 amino acids long. Per germline, CDR1 MDHEN and CDR2 SYDVKM. V dropped 4 bases and J dropped 5; count of bases not matched to a gene: 7. The CDR3: CASSSTGLRETQYF. CDR3 DNA sequence: TGTGCCAGCAGTTCGACAGGGCTGAGGGAGACCCAGTACTTC.

The genes are TRBV9 and TRBJ2-3; weak D call: TRBD2 (6 bases). Looked up from germline, CDR1 is SGDLS and CDR2 is YYNGEE. The CDR3 covers 15 residues. V was shortened by 0 bases and J by 4 bases, with 12 bases between the two germline ends. CDR3 bases: TGTGCCAGCAGCGTAGATGGAGGGATCTCAGATACGCAGTATTTT. Protein sequence: CASSVDGGISDTQYF.

The rearrangement links TRBV27 to TRBJ2-5; tentative D call: TRBD2 (5 bases). V was shortened by 6 bases and J by 0 bases, with 11 bases between the two germline ends. Germline V gives CDR1 MNHEY, CDR2 SMNVEV (reference sequence). The CDR3 consists of 14 residues. The CDR3 sequence is CASSPGLYQETQYF. CDR3 coding DNA: TGTGCCAGCAGCCCCGGACTGTACCAAGAGACCCAGTACTTC.

This chain connects TRBV28 to TRBJ1-1; the D is unclear. From germline, CDR1 is MDHEN and CDR2 SYDVKM. This CDR3 comprises 14 residues. Trimming removed 5 bases at V and 7 bases at J, with 17 bases between. For the CDR3, the DNA is TGTGCCAGCAGTCCCCGAGTGGTGTATGGTGAAGCTTTCTTT. This codes for CASSPRVVYGEAFF.

The rearrangement links TRBV5-4 to TRBJ2-7, with no clear D. The CDR3 has 13 residues. Germline assignment: CDR1 SGHNT and CDR2 YYREEE (reference sequence). The V and J ends lost 3 bases and 5 bases respectively, with 12 bases between them. The CDR3 DNA follows: TGTGCCAGCAGCTCCCGCTGGAGCGACGAGCAGTACTTC. Protein sequence: CASSSRWSDEQYF. The complete variable domain, with remaining parts taken from reference TRBV5-4 and TRBJ2-7, reads ETGVTQSPTHLIKTRGQQVTLRCSSQSGHNTVSWYQQALGQGPQFIFQYYREEENGRGNFPPRFSGLQFPNYSSELNVNALELDDSALYLCASSSRWSDEQYFGPGTRLTVT.

A single count supports this clone. This chain joins TRBV29-1 and TRBJ2-3; 9 bases are a match to TRBD2. The germline gives CDR1 SQVTM, CDR2 ANQGSEA. V shed 6 bases, J shed 1 base, and the junction held 2 bases outside the gene matches. This CDR3 spans 13 amino acids. CDR3 residues: CSVSGRRTDTQYF. Here the CDR3 DNA reads TGCAGCGTGAGCGGGAGGCGCACAGATACGCAGTATTTT.

CDR3: CSVEDLASGPYNEQFF. The CDR3 coding sequence is TGCAGCGTTGAAGATCTGGCTAGCGGGCCATACAATGAGCAGTTCTTC. V gene TRBV29-1 combines with J gene TRBJ2-1; TRBD2 matches at 8 bases. The CDR3 totals 16 residues. Per germline, CDR1 SQVTM and CDR2 ANQGSEA. V was pared by 0 bases and J by 4 bases, with 8 bases of the junction left unmatched.

The V call is TRBV5-6, the J call TRBJ2-3; 7 nucleotides match TRBD2. CDR1 SGHDT and CDR2 YYEEEE come from the germline V gene. V trimming: 4 bases; J trimming: 6 bases; junction bases outside the gene matches: 2. This CDR3 region has 12 residues. CDR3 protein: CASSLSGDTQYF. The DNA for the CDR3 is TGTGCCAGCAGCCTTAGCGGGGATACGCAGTATTTT.

J is TRBJ2-6 and V is TRBV25-1; the D gene is possibly TRBD1 (6 bases). Trimming removed 4 bases from V and 6 bases from J, with 10 bases in between. From germline, CDR1 is MGHDK and CDR2 SYGVNS. This CDR3 is 14 amino acids long. CDR3 sequence (DNA): TGTGCCAGCAGTGCCCCGGGACAGGCCAACGTCCTGACTTTC. It is translated as CASSAPGQANVLTF.

The gene calls are TRBV18 and TRBJ2-7; 9 nucleotides agree with TRBD1. This CDR3 region has 14 residues. Germline CDR1 is KGHSH and CDR2 is LQKENI. The junction had 4 bases not matched to a gene; V was cut back by 5 bases and J by 2 bases. CDR3 in DNA: TGTGCCAGCTCATCGGGACAGGGTCCCTACGAGCAGTACTTC. Amino acids: CASSSGQGPYEQYF.

CDR3 residues: CASSAGGLETQYF. For the CDR3, the DNA is TGTGCCAGTAGTGCGGGGGGTTTGGAGACCCAGTACTTC. This chain joins TRBV19 and TRBJ2-5, with 8 bases lining up with TRBD2. There are 13 residues in the CDR3. In germline, CDR1 is LNHDA, CDR2 SQIVND (reference sequence). V lost 5 bases, J lost 5 bases, and 4 bases stayed unmatched.

The V call is TRBV10-3, the J call TRBJ2-1; perhaps TRBD1 as D (5 bases). Germline V CDR1 and CDR2: ENHRY, SYGVKD. V dropped 6 bases and J dropped 3 bases, with 15 bases sitting between them. This CDR3 has 15 amino acids. The CDR3 DNA reads as TGTGCCATCAGCTGGACACAATCACTCTACAATGAGCAGTTCTTC. This codes for CAISWTQSLYNEQFF.